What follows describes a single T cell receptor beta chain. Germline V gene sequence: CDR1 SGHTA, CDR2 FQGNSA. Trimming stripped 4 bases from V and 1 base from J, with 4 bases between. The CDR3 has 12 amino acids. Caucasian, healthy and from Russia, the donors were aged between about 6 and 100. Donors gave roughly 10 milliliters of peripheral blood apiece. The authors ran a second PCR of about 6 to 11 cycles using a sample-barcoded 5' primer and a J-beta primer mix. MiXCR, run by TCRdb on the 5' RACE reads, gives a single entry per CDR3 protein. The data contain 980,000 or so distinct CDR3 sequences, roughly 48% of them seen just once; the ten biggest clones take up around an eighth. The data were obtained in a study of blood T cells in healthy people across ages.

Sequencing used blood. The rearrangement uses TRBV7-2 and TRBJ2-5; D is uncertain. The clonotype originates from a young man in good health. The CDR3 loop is CASSCSQETQYF. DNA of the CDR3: TGTGCCAGCAGCTGCAGCCAAGAGACCCAGTACTTC.